The source of this TCR beta chain is a study of long-term antiretroviral therapy in people with HIV. General study results and limits: Repertoire composition at all time points was dominated by clones that had expanded before ART. There were no data on ART adherence, viral resistance or therapy changes, a gap that limits inferences about post-ART repertoire changes.

With survey level as its setting, the immunoSEQ assay was v3.0. Some clones are missing from TCRdb's copy, which holds only in-frame ones; the method was immunoSEQ multiplex PCR. The data contain approximately 32,000 clones, about 80% of them singletons. A note on this clone: What it binds is unknown. One end of the junction is discordant with germline, which a read error may explain.

There was at least one pre-ART PBMC sample for each donor, plus at least two post-ART PBMC samples. Every sample had roughly 1-11 million cryopreserved PBMC in it before DNA extraction. The CDR3 contains 14 residues. The V gene's germline CDR1 is SGHTA and CDR2 FQGTGA. This TCR was sampled from a man aged 18 to 30 with HIV. The rearrangement links TRBV7-3 to TRBJ2-7, with 8 bases that match TRBD1. Sequencing was performed on unsorted PBMCs, taken 0.4 years before starting antiretroviral therapy. The CDR3, as DNA: TGTGCTAGCAGCCCCGGGACAGGTGGACTGGAGCAGTACTTC. Translating gives CASSPGTGGLEQYF.